This is a list of T cell receptor beta chains from one sample in a study of OX40 agonist ivuxolimab in advanced cancers. Clones were sequenced by immunoSEQ multiplex PCR, and TCRdb holds only the in-frame ones, with some missing. The sample shows 70,000 to 100,000 clones, around 90% of them seen only once. The starting material was CD4+ or CD8+ T cells sorted from blood, obtained in a trial of the OX40 agonist ivuxolimab. These receptors came from an adult with an advanced solid tumor such as melanoma, head and neck, liver or kidney cancer. Each CDR3 is given with its conserved first and last residue. Fields, in order: CDR3 protein, CDR3 DNA, V gene, D gene, J gene, clone size. The D gene is left open where the match is weak. For some rows the clone size is stated as once, few or many, or as a class when expanded; others skip it.

CDR3aa: CASSGQNNEQFF; CDR3nt: TGTGCCAGCAGCGGCCAAAACAATGAGCAGTTCTTC; v_gene: TRBV7-9; d_gene: .; j_gene: TRBJ2-1; abundance: .
CDR3aa: CASSYLGQRPTDTQYF; CDR3nt: TGTGCCAGCAGTTATCTGGGACAGAGACCCACAGATACGCAGTATTTT; v_gene: TRBV6-6; d_gene: TRBD1; j_gene: TRBJ2-3; abundance: .
CDR3aa: CASLRFYEQYF; CDR3nt: TGTGCCAGCCTTAGATTCTACGAGCAGTACTTC; v_gene: TRBV2; d_gene: .; j_gene: TRBJ2-7; abundance: .
CDR3aa: CASSNRGGKRRTQYF; CDR3nt: TGTGCCAGCAGCAACAGGGGGGGAAAGAGGAGGACCCAGTACTTC; v_gene: TRBV21-1; d_gene: .; j_gene: TRBJ2-5; abundance: .
CDR3aa: CASSVVSSGNNEQFF; CDR3nt: TGTGCCAGCAGCGTAGTGTCTAGCGGAAACAATGAGCAGTTCTTC; v_gene: TRBV9; d_gene: TRBD2; j_gene: TRBJ2-1; abundance: .
CDR3aa: CAISDRGGNTEAFF; CDR3nt: TGTGCCATCAGTGACAGGGGTGGGAACACTGAAGCTTTCTTT; v_gene: TRBV10-3; d_gene: .; j_gene: TRBJ1-1; abundance: few
CDR3aa: CAWSVGADTGELFF; CDR3nt: TGTGCCTGGAGTGTCGGGGCGGACACCGGGGAGCTGTTTTTT; v_gene: TRBV30; d_gene: .; j_gene: TRBJ2-2; abundance: .
CDR3aa: CASSVEGASSTDTQYF; CDR3nt: TGTGCCAGCAGCGTAGAGGGGGCTAGCAGCACAGATACGCAGTATTTT; v_gene: TRBV9; d_gene: TRBD1; j_gene: TRBJ2-3; abundance: .
CDR3aa: CASSLAGTSGGGPDTQYF; CDR3nt: TGTGCCAGCAGCTTGGCCGGGACTAGCGGGGGGGGCCCAGATACGCAGTATTTT; v_gene: TRBV5-4; d_gene: TRBD2; j_gene: TRBJ2-3; abundance: .
CDR3aa: CATTTGDQPQHF; CDR3nt: TGTGCCACCACTACAGGAGATCAGCCCCAGCATTTT; v_gene: TRBV10-3; d_gene: .; j_gene: TRBJ1-5; abundance: .
CDR3aa: CASSLAGASSDEKLFF; CDR3nt: TGTGCCAGCAGCTTAGCCGGGGCTTCTTCGGACGAAAAACTGTTTTTT; v_gene: TRBV7-9; d_gene: .; j_gene: TRBJ1-4; abundance: .
CDR3aa: CATSSNQGRLYEQYF; CDR3nt: TGTGCCACCAGCAGTAATCAGGGAAGATTATACGAGCAGTACTTC; v_gene: TRBV15; d_gene: .; j_gene: TRBJ2-7; abundance: few
CDR3aa: CASSPGPGNTEAFF; CDR3nt: TGTGCCAGCAGCCCCGGTCCTGGGAACACTGAAGCTTTCTTT; v_gene: TRBV13; d_gene: .; j_gene: TRBJ1-1; abundance: .
CDR3aa: CATTGGLFSGNTIYF; CDR3nt: TGTGCCACCACAGGGGGCCTTTTCTCTGGAAACACCATATATTTT; v_gene: TRBV11-3; d_gene: TRBD1; j_gene: TRBJ1-3; abundance: .
CDR3aa: CASSEGVVGNEKLFF; CDR3nt: TGTGCCAGCAGTGAAGGCGTGGTGGGGAATGAAAAACTGTTTTTT; v_gene: TRBV6-1; d_gene: .; j_gene: TRBJ1-4; abundance: .
CDR3aa: CASSIGGNMNTEAFF; CDR3nt: TGTGCCAGTAGTATAGGTGGCAACATGAACACTGAAGCTTTCTTT; v_gene: TRBV19; d_gene: .; j_gene: TRBJ1-1; abundance: .
CDR3aa: CASSTRLADEQYF; CDR3nt: TGTGCCAGCAGTACCCGACTAGCGGATGAGCAGTACTTC; v_gene: TRBV27; d_gene: TRBD2; j_gene: TRBJ2-7; abundance: .
CDR3aa: CAISVYQGNYGYTF; CDR3nt: TGTGCCATTTCAGTCTACCAGGGGAACTATGGCTACACCTTC; v_gene: TRBV28; d_gene: .; j_gene: TRBJ1-2; abundance: .
CDR3aa: CASSSAGIRYEQYF; CDR3nt: TGTGCCAGCAGCTCCGCCGGGATCCGGTACGAGCAGTACTTC; v_gene: TRBV7-9; d_gene: .; j_gene: TRBJ2-7; abundance: .
CDR3aa: CASRTTGGRETQYF; CDR3nt: TGTGCCAGCAGAACGACGGGAGGGCGAGAGACCCAGTACTTC; v_gene: TRBV2; d_gene: TRBD2; j_gene: TRBJ2-5; abundance: .
CDR3aa: CASSESIGNQPQHF; CDR3nt: TGTGCCAGCAGTGAATCAATAGGGAATCAGCCCCAGCATTTT; v_gene: TRBV6-1; d_gene: .; j_gene: TRBJ1-5; abundance: few
CDR3aa: CASSLGAGSEAFF; CDR3nt: TGTGCCAGCAGCTTAGGCGCGGGGTCTGAAGCTTTCTTT; v_gene: TRBV7-6; d_gene: .; j_gene: TRBJ1-1; abundance: .
CDR3aa: CASSFEGLGSPLHF; CDR3nt: TGTGCCAGCAGTTTTGAGGGTTTGGGCTCACCCCTCCACTTT; v_gene: TRBV27; d_gene: .; j_gene: TRBJ1-6; abundance: .
CDR3aa: CASSRPQETQYF; CDR3nt: TGTGCCAGCAGTCGGCCTCAAGAGACCCAGTACTTC; v_gene: TRBV2; d_gene: .; j_gene: TRBJ2-5; abundance: .
CDR3aa: CASSELEGLGTEAFF; CDR3nt: TGCGCCAGCAGTGAGCTGGAAGGGCTCGGCACTGAAGCTTTCTTT; v_gene: TRBV10-2; d_gene: .; j_gene: TRBJ1-1; abundance: .
CDR3aa: CASSPSGRGSYNEQFF; CDR3nt: TGTGCCAGCAGTCCTAGCGGGAGAGGGTCCTACAATGAGCAGTTCTTC; v_gene: TRBV5-4; d_gene: TRBD2; j_gene: TRBJ2-1; abundance: .
CDR3aa: CASNGQGNTGELFF; CDR3nt: TGTGCCAGCAACGGACAGGGAAACACCGGGGAGCTGTTTTTT; v_gene: TRBV2; d_gene: TRBD1; j_gene: TRBJ2-2; abundance: .
CDR3aa: CASSPYLEDTQYF; CDR3nt: TGTGCCAGCAGCCCATATTTGGAGGATACGCAGTATTTT; v_gene: TRBV7-2; d_gene: .; j_gene: TRBJ2-3; abundance: .
CDR3aa: CATRAGGRETQYF; CDR3nt: TGTGCCACCAGGGCAGGGGGCCGAGAGACCCAGTACTTC; v_gene: TRBV27; d_gene: TRBD1; j_gene: TRBJ2-5; abundance: .
CDR3aa: CASSVVTSTPEQYF; CDR3nt: TGTGCCAGCAGCGTAGTGACATCCACCCCCGAGCAGTACTTC; v_gene: TRBV9; d_gene: .; j_gene: TRBJ2-7; abundance: few
CDR3aa: CASRDIVGRRAYEQYF; CDR3nt: TGTGCAAGTCGCGATATCGTGGGCCGCCGGGCCTACGAGCAGTACTTC; v_gene: TRBV12-2; d_gene: .; j_gene: TRBJ2-7; abundance: .
CDR3aa: CASSEDRAGNQPQHF; CDR3nt: TGTGCCAGCAGTGAGGACAGGGCGGGTAATCAGCCCCAGCATTTT; v_gene: TRBV25-1; d_gene: TRBD1; j_gene: TRBJ1-5; abundance: .
CDR3aa: CSVTSGSVHNEQFF; CDR3nt: TGCAGCGTCACTAGCGGGAGTGTCCACAATGAGCAGTTCTTC; v_gene: TRBV29-1; d_gene: TRBD2; j_gene: TRBJ2-1; abundance: .
CDR3aa: CASSAFTGPSGELFF; CDR3nt: TGTGCCAGCAGCGCCTTCACGGGCCCTTCCGGGGAGCTGTTTTTT; v_gene: TRBV11-2; d_gene: .; j_gene: TRBJ2-2; abundance: .
CDR3aa: CASSEWAAYGYTF; CDR3nt: TGCGCCAGCAGTGAATGGGCCGCATATGGCTACACCTTC; v_gene: TRBV10-1; d_gene: .; j_gene: TRBJ1-2; abundance: once
CDR3aa: CASSIDGELFF; CDR3nt: TGTGCCAGCAGTATCGACGGGGAGCTGTTTTTT; v_gene: TRBV2; d_gene: .; j_gene: TRBJ2-2; abundance: .
CDR3aa: CASSESTDRGVYEQYF; CDR3nt: TGCGCCAGCAGTGAGTCGACTGACAGGGGTGTCTACGAGCAGTACTTC; v_gene: TRBV10-1; d_gene: TRBD1; j_gene: TRBJ2-7; abundance: .
CDR3aa: CASKPDLSSYEQYF; CDR3nt: TGTGCCAGCAAACCCGACCTGAGCTCCTACGAGCAGTACTTC; v_gene: TRBV6-1; d_gene: .; j_gene: TRBJ2-7; abundance: .
CDR3aa: CASSTGVGTSGRYSQTRNEQFF; CDR3nt: TGTGCCAGTAGTACAGGGGTGGGGACTAGCGGGAGGTATTCCCAAACAAGGAATGAGCAGTTCTTC; v_gene: TRBV19; d_gene: TRBD2; j_gene: TRBJ2-1; abundance: .
CDR3aa: CATSGGVNGYTF; CDR3nt: TGTGCCACAAGCGGAGGGGTTAATGGCTACACCTTC; v_gene: TRBV7-2; d_gene: .; j_gene: TRBJ1-2; abundance: .
CDR3aa: CASSESWLAGGRDHEQFF; CDR3nt: TGTGCCAGCAGTGAAAGTTGGCTAGCGGGAGGGCGCGATCATGAGCAGTTCTTC; v_gene: TRBV6-1; d_gene: TRBD2; j_gene: TRBJ2-1; abundance: .
CDR3aa: CASSLSSRAGGDTQYF; CDR3nt: TGCGCCAGCAGCTTATCTAGTCGGGCTGGAGGAGATACGCAGTATTTT; v_gene: TRBV5-1; d_gene: .; j_gene: TRBJ2-3; abundance: .
CDR3aa: CAQTGNYGYTF; CDR3nt: TGTGCACAAACAGGGAACTATGGCTACACCTTC; v_gene: TRBV30; d_gene: .; j_gene: TRBJ1-2; abundance: .
CDR3aa: CASSTRLAGENIQYF; CDR3nt: TGTGCCAGCAGTACAAGACTAGCGGGGGAAAACATTCAGTACTTC; v_gene: TRBV2; d_gene: TRBD2; j_gene: TRBJ2-4; abundance: .